This T cell receptor (beta chain) was observed in a study of cytomegalovirus exposure and HLA in healthy donors. The primer mix had 60 Vbeta and 13 Jbeta primers. TCRdb keeps only in-frame clones here, not all; method: immunoSEQ multiplex PCR. Among 100,000 or so clones listed, around 77% were seen once. This CDR3 has 15 residues. Per germline, CDR1 KGHSH and CDR2 LQKENI. V was shortened by 6 bases and J by 0 bases, with 11 bases between the two germline ends. Findings of the study overall: The HLA-A and HLA-B alleles of most subjects were reportedly predicted accurately from TCR beta sequences. HLA restriction was apparent for most CMV-associated TCR beta chains in a later analysis.

As for this clone: Its antigen is unidentified.

This TCR was recovered from a middle-aged woman in good health and CMV-seropositive. The V call is TRBV18, the J call TRBJ1-4, with D maybe TRBD1 (6 bases). The source material was PBMCs. The CDR3 DNA follows: TGTGCCAGCTCCCGCGGACAGCCAACTAATGAAAAACTGTTTTTT. Its translation is CASSRGQPTNEKLFF.